The next 28 T cell receptor beta chains were all read from a single sample in a study of CD8 T cells in ankylosing spondylitis. Using its own MiXCR run on the 5' RACE reads, TCRdb lists one record per CDR3 protein. Of a few hundred thousand distinct CDR3 sequences in the sample, more than 20% were seen once. What was sequenced was blood, either unsorted or a sorted T cell fraction (not recorded which). These receptors all come from a female donor with ankylosing spondylitis or in good health (not recorded which).

This clonotype was counted a few times. This sequence joins TRBV11-2 and TRBJ1-4, with D unclear. CDR3 length: 17 amino acids. Germline V CDR1 and CDR2: SGHAT, FQNNGV. Trimming removed 5 bases from V and 0 bases from J, with 16 bases in between. CDR3 loop: CASSKLRGRTTNEKLFF. The CDR3 DNA reads TGTGCCAGCAGCAAATTACGAGGACGAACAACTAATGAAAAACTGTTTTTT.

This clonotype was observed a few times. This rearrangement joins TRBV6-2 or TRBV6-3 to TRBJ2-7; D is possibly TRBD1 (6 bases). The CDR3 runs 15 residues. V lost 4 bases and J lost 2, with 15 bases in between. In germline, CDR1 is MNHEY, CDR2 SVGEGT. Here the CDR3 reads CASSSIGQLTYEQYF. In nucleotides, the CDR3 is TGTGCCAGCAGTTCCATCGGACAGCTCACCTACGAGCAGTACTTC.

V and J are TRBV9 and TRBJ2-2; no reliable D call. This CDR3 has 14 residues. Per the germline V gene, CDR1 is SGDLS and CDR2 is YYNGEE. The germline V and J ends were trimmed by 4 bases and 7 bases, with 14 bases remaining between them. The CDR3 loop reads CASSFRTVGGELFF. The CDR3 nucleotides are TGTGCCAGCAGCTTCCGGACGGTCGGCGGGGAGCTGTTTTTT.

V usage is TRBV28 and J usage is TRBJ2-5; D tentatively fits TRBD1 or TRBD2 (5 bases each). The V gene's germline CDR1 is MDHEN and CDR2 SYDVKM. The V gene lost 7 bases and the J gene lost 4 bases, with 19 bases spanning the gap. The CDR3 runs to 15 residues. The CDR3 reads CASTFKVGARETQYF. DNA for the CDR3: TGTGCCAGCACCTTTAAAGTCGGGGCCCGAGAGACCCAGTACTTC.

In this sample, this clonotype turned up a few times. V and J are TRBV24-1 and TRBJ2-1; TRBD1 is a possible D gene (6 bases). Deletions cut 3 bases from V and 4 bases from J, with 9 bases between. Germline CDR1 is KGHDR and CDR2 is SFDVKD. The CDR3 is 14 residues long. The DNA of the CDR3 is TGTGCCACCAGTGATGGGACAATATACAATGAGCAGTTCTTC. It translates to CATSDGTIYNEQFF.

The chain recombines TRBV19 with TRBJ2-1; TRBD2 matches at 10 bases. The trim removed 5 bases at V and 3 bases at J, leaving 7 bases unmatched. Germline CDR1 and CDR2: LNHDA and SQIVND (reference sequence). CDR3 length: 16 amino acids. The DNA for the CDR3 is TGTGCCAGTAGTGCCGCCGGGACTAGCGTCTACAATGAGCAGTTCTTC. Its translation is CASSAAGTSVYNEQFF.

Relative to its sample, this clonotype is medium-sized. The J gene is TRBJ2-1, the V gene TRBV20-1; perhaps TRBD2 as D (6 bases). The CDR3 is 14 amino acids. Germline values: CDR1 DFQATT, CDR2 SNEGSKA (reference sequence). V lost 4 bases, J lost 4 bases, and 14 bases lay in between. The DNA for the CDR3 is TGCAGTGCTACCGGGACTTCCTATTACAATGAGCAGTTCTTC. Protein: CSATGTSYYNEQFF.

The sample holds a few counts of this clonotype. This chain connects TRBV12-3 or TRBV12-4 to TRBJ2-7; D is possibly TRBD1 (6 bases). This CDR3 region has 14 residues. Trimming took off 3 bases at V and 7 bases at J, with 16 bases between the two ends. The CDR3 loop reads CASSFEAQGKEQYF. The CDR3 DNA reads as TGTGCCAGCAGTTTCGAGGCCCAGGGGAAAGAGCAGTACTTC.

This clonotype was observed a few times. The chain has TRBV12-3 or TRBV12-4 and TRBJ1-3; 8 bases line up with TRBD1. The CDR3 runs 15 residues. The ends lost 3 bases at V and 3 bases at J; junction bases unmatched: 4. The CDR3 nucleotides are TGTGCCAGCAGTTTGTCAGGGGGCTTTGGAAACACCATATATTTT. Its translation: CASSLSGGFGNTIYF.

This clonotype has a handful of counts. The chain joins TRBV9 to TRBJ2-1, with 11 positions matching TRBD2. J was trimmed by 6 bases and V by 0 bases; bases with no gene match: 5. The CDR3 has 16 residues. The V gene's germline CDR1 is SGDLS and CDR2 YYNGEE. This CDR3 reads CASSVGGLAETNEQFF. CDR3 bases: TGTGCCAGCAGCGTAGGGGGACTAGCGGAGACCAATGAGCAGTTCTTC.

This clonotype was counted a few times. The rearrangement links TRBV20-1 to TRBJ2-1; 11 bases align to TRBD2. J was trimmed by 6 bases and V by 1 base; bases with no gene match: 5. CDR3 length equals 15 residues. Germline V gene sequence: CDR1 DFQATT, CDR2 SNEGSKA (reference sequence). In DNA form, the CDR3 reads TGCAGTGCTAGAGCGTTTAGCGGGAGGGCCAATGAGCAGTTCTTC. Encoded protein: CSARAFSGRANEQFF.

This clonotype was picked up a small number of times. V and J are TRBV25-1 and TRBJ1-2, with D possibly TRBD1 on 5 matching bases. Trimming shortened V by 1 base and J by 2 bases, and 8 bases separated the two germline ends. The CDR3 runs 14 residues. CDR1 is MGHDK, CDR2 SYGVNS, per germline. CDR3 nucleotide sequence: TGTGCCAGCAGTGAATTAAGACAGAACTATGGCTACACCTTC. This encodes CASSELRQNYGYTF.

The gene calls are TRBV24-1 and TRBJ2-1; D possibly corresponds to TRBD1 (6 bases). The germline V gene has CDR1 KGHDR and CDR2 SFDVKD. CDR3 length: 13 residues. Trimming pared 11 bases from V and 3 bases from J, leaving 13 bases between. The CDR3 region is CAISDSIYNEQFF. The CDR3 bases are TGTGCCATTTCGGACAGCATCTACAATGAGCAGTTCTTC.

This clonotype showed up just a few times. This chain joins TRBV12-3 or TRBV12-4 and TRBJ2-5; D unresolved. There are 12 residues in the CDR3. V was trimmed by 3 bases and J by 5 bases, leaving 7 bases between them. Here the CDR3 reads CASSLSPETQYF. In DNA form, the CDR3 reads TGTGCCAGCAGTTTGAGCCCCGAGACCCAGTACTTC.

This clonotype came up a few times. The rearrangement joins TRBV7-2 to TRBJ1-5; 10 bases line up with TRBD1. The V and J ends lost 0 bases and 6 bases, in that order; junction bases with no gene match: 2. Germline CDR1 SGHTA, CDR2 FQGNSA. CDR3 length: 15 residues. The CDR3 region is CASSLAGDRGQPQHF. DNA of the CDR3: TGTGCCAGCAGCTTAGCTGGGGACAGGGGTCAGCCCCAGCATTTT.

This chain uses TRBV4-3 with TRBJ2-3, with unresolved D. V dropped 4 bases and J dropped 2 bases, with 7 bases sitting between them. The CDR3 is 13 residues long. Germline V gene lookup returns CDR1 LGHNA and CDR2 YSLEER. The CDR3 protein is CASSRIVTDTQYF. CDR3 DNA: TGCGCCAGCAGCCGAATCGTCACAGATACGCAGTATTTT.

This clonotype was observed at least ten times. This sequence joins TRBV5-1 and TRBJ2-3; D unresolved. Germline CDR1 SGHRS, CDR2 YFSETQ. The germline V and J ends were trimmed by 0 bases and 4 bases, with 12 bases remaining between them. The CDR3 runs to 15 residues. CDR3 DNA: TGCGCCAGCAGCTTGGCCAACCTCGGAGCAGATACGCAGTATTTT. Its translation is CASSLANLGADTQYF.

This clonotype has ten or more counts. The J gene is TRBJ2-7, the V gene TRBV12-5, with 7 bases fitting TRBD2. J gave up 2 bases and V 2 bases, and 3 bases lay outside the gene matches. From germline, CDR1 is LGHNT and CDR2 FRNRAP. There are 14 residues in the CDR3. CDR3 nucleotides: TGTGCTAGTGGTTTGAGCGGGAACACCTACGAGCAGTACTTC. Residues: CASGLSGNTYEQYF.

This chain links TRBV5-4 with TRBJ1-3; no definite D call. Trimming took off 3 bases at V and 7 bases at J, with 11 bases between the two ends. CDR1 is SGHNT, CDR2 YYREEE, per germline (reference sequence). The CDR3 contains 13 residues. The CDR3 bases are TGTGCCAGCAGCTCTGGTCCTAGGAACACCATATATTTT. Translated: CASSSGPRNTIYF.

CDR3 nucleotide sequence: TGCAGCGTTGCGGGAGCCTACGAGCAGTACTTC. This gives the protein CSVAGAYEQYF. The chain recombines TRBV29-1 with TRBJ2-7, with D possibly TRBD2 on 6 matching bases. Trimming removed 4 bases from V and 2 bases from J, with 6 bases in between. The CDR3 length is 11 residues. Germline values: CDR1 SQVTM, CDR2 ANQGSEA.

This clonotype came up many times. J is TRBJ2-1 and V is TRBV20-1, with D maybe TRBD1 (5 bases). The CDR3 is made up of 14 amino acids. Germline CDR1 DFQATT, CDR2 SNEGSKA (reference sequence). V gave up 2 bases and J gave up 4 bases, with 12 bases separating them. The CDR3 sequence is CSARPRQFYNEQFF. For the CDR3, the DNA is TGCAGTGCTAGACCACGACAGTTTTACAATGAGCAGTTCTTC.

The chain joins TRBV4-3 to TRBJ1-2; D not resolved. V lost 0 bases and J lost 10, with 18 bases in between. This CDR3 has 15 amino acids. Germline V gives CDR1 LGHNA, CDR2 YSLEER. The CDR3 protein is CASSQEPVRNGVYTF. DNA of the CDR3: TGCGCCAGCAGCCAAGAACCCGTACGGAACGGTGTCTACACCTTC.

The chain uses TRBV15 and TRBJ1-6; D remains ambiguous. There are 14 residues in the CDR3. Trimming took off 5 bases at V and 0 bases at J, with 5 bases between the two ends. CDR1 is LNHNV, CDR2 YYDKDF, per germline (reference sequence). CDR3: CATSASSYNSPLHF. In DNA, the CDR3 is TGTGCCACCAGCGCAAGCTCCTATAATTCACCCCTCCACTTT.

This clonotype has just a few counts. This chain uses TRBV11-1 with TRBJ2-3; 14 bases align to TRBD2. There are 18 residues in the CDR3. In germline, CDR1 is SGHAT, CDR2 FQDESV (reference sequence). After removal of 4 bases from V and 3 bases from J, the junction contained 9 bases not matched to a gene. CDR3 protein: CASSSPGLAGEETDTQYF. CDR3 DNA: TGTGCCAGCAGCTCCCCGGGACTAGCGGGAGAGGAGACAGATACGCAGTATTTT.

This clonotype was detected ten times or more. The rearrangement uses TRBV6-2 or TRBV6-3 and TRBJ2-2, with 12 bases fitting TRBD2. The germline V gene encodes CDR1 MNHEY and CDR2 SVGEGT. The V and J ends lost 11 bases and 5 bases, in that order; junction bases with no gene match: 3. The CDR3 is made up of 13 amino acids. As DNA, the CDR3 is TGTGCCTCCGGACTAGCGGGAACCGGGGAGCTGTTTTTT. Translation: CASGLAGTGELFF.

The chain joins TRBV12-3 or TRBV12-4 to TRBJ1-5; 7 bases are shared with TRBD1. This CDR3 is built from 15 residues. The J segment lost 5 bases and the V segment lost 5 bases, leaving 9 bases of the junction unmatched. The CDR3 DNA sequence: TGTGCCAGCAGTCGTACAGGGGTTGGGGATCAGCCCCAGCATTTT. As protein: CASSRTGVGDQPQHF.

This rearrangement joins TRBV20-1 to TRBJ2-7; possibly TRBD1 for D (5 bases). The CDR3 consists of 14 residues. CDR1 is DFQATT, CDR2 SNEGSKA, per germline (reference sequence). The V end lost 5 bases, the J end lost 0 bases, and 14 bases lay between the germline ends. CDR3 DNA sequence: TGCAGTGCTCGTAGACAGTCGCCCTCCTACGAGCAGTACTTC. It codes for CSARRQSPSYEQYF.

In this sample, this clonotype turned up many times. This chain links TRBV15 with TRBJ2-2, with TRBD1 as a possible D gene (5 bases). Trimming stripped 0 bases from V and 5 bases from J, with 19 bases between. CDR3 length: 18 amino acids. Germline V gene lookup returns CDR1 LNHNV and CDR2 YYDKDF (reference sequence). The CDR3 nucleotides are TGTGCCACCAGCAGAGATAGGGGTATTGGCGTGAGGACCGGGGAGCTGTTTTTT. As protein: CATSRDRGIGVRTGELFF.